This TCR beta chain was documented in a study of CD8 T cells in Susac syndrome. The germline gives CDR1 MNHNS, CDR2 SASEGT. V dropped 5 bases and J dropped 5; count of bases not matched to a gene: 8. CDR3 size: 15 residues. Reverse transcription of roughly 0.5 to 1 ug RNA was performed with random hexamers. TCRdb re-derived calls from the immunoSEQ multiplex PCR reads in MiXCR, one entry per CDR3 protein. The repertoire includes approximately 160,000 distinct CDR3 sequences, approximately 93% of them detected once, and roughly 0.099% sits in the top ten. The receptor was isolated from a human donor with multiple sclerosis. Sequenced: CD4+ T cells from PBMCs. This chain joins TRBV6-1 and TRBJ2-5; 10 nucleotides line up with TRBD2. DNA of the CDR3: TGTGCCAGCAGTCCTAGCGGGGGAAAGGGGGAGACCCAGTACTTC. Translating gives CASSPSGGKGETQYF.